One sample yielded the 8 T cell receptor beta chains listed below, sequenced in a study of blood T cell repertoires in COVID-19. Profiling relied on immunoSEQ multiplex PCR, and the TCRdb table lists in-frame clones only, not all of them. The table has approximately 92,000 clones, about 80% seen once. Sequenced input: peripheral blood. All receptors come from a man aged 80 or over with acute or convalescent COVID-19.

Regarding this clone: The same CDR3 can be traced to other DNA sequences in this sample. The chain combines TRBV28 with TRBJ1-1; D is ambiguous. Looked up from germline, CDR1 is MDHEN and CDR2 is SYDVKM. The CDR3 runs 11 residues. Between the trimmed V and J ends, which lost 6 bases and 6 bases, there was a span of 8 bases. This chain's CDR3 is CASRGRPEAFF. The DNA for the CDR3 is TGTGCCAGCAGGGGCAGACCTGAAGCTTTCTTT.

The chain links TRBV19 to TRBJ2-2; perhaps TRBD2 as D (5 bases). This CDR3 spans 15 amino acids. Germline lookup yields CDR1 LNHDA and CDR2 SQIVND (reference sequence). Deletions cut 5 bases from V and 3 bases from J, with 13 bases between. The CDR3 DNA reads TGTGCCAGTAGTCCCCGGGGTGGGGACACCGGGGAGCTGTTTTTT. Its protein product is CASSPRGGDTGELFF. Using reference TRBV19 and TRBJ2-2 for the parts outside the CDR3, the full variable domain is DGGITQSPKYLFRKEGQNVTLSCEQNLNHDAMYWYRQDPGQGLRLIYYSQIVNDFQKGDIAEGYSVSREKKESFPLTVTSAQKNPTAFYLCASSPRGGDTGELFFGEGSRLTVL.

This clone came up a few times. The chain couples TRBV14 to TRBJ2-2; 14 bases line up with TRBD2. The CDR3 extends over 18 amino acids. V shed 4 bases and J 6 bases; nucleotides not matched to a gene: 10. CDR1 is SGHDN and CDR2 is FVKESK in the germline V gene. The CDR3 spells CASSRTGTSGGNPGELFF. CDR3 DNA: TGTGCCAGCAGCCGAACCGGGACTAGCGGGGGTAACCCCGGGGAGCTGTTTTTT.

A single count supports this clone. V gene TRBV27 combines with J gene TRBJ2-7, with TRBD1 matching 9 bases. The CDR3 is made up of 14 amino acids. Trimming cost V 3 bases and J 4 bases; bases outside gene matches: 4. CDR1 is MNHEY, CDR2 SMNVEV, per germline (reference sequence). The CDR3 bases are TGTGCCAGCAGTTTCGACAGGGGGTTTTACGAGCAGTACTTC. This translates into CASSFDRGFYEQYF.

The gene calls are TRBV4-1 and TRBJ1-1; 8 bases map to TRBD1. The J segment lost 7 bases and the V segment lost 4 bases, leaving 8 bases of the junction unmatched. The CDR3 has 14 residues. CDR1 is MGHRA, CDR2 YSYEKL, per germline. This chain's CDR3 is CASSRDRGSFEAFF. CDR3 nucleotide sequence: TGCGCCAGCAGCCGAGACAGGGGTTCGTTTGAAGCTTTCTTT.

The rearrangement uses TRBV19 and TRBJ1-1; D may be TRBD1 (6 bases). Trimming took off 5 bases at V and 2 bases at J, with 12 bases between the two ends. The CDR3 runs to 14 residues. Germline CDR1 reads LNHDA; CDR2 reads SQIVND (reference sequence). This chain's CDR3 is CASSDDRRNTEAFF. The CDR3 coding sequence is TGTGCCAGTAGTGATGACAGGAGAAACACTGAAGCTTTCTTT.

The rearrangement uses TRBV6-5 and TRBJ1-5; D remains ambiguous. V shed 10 bases and J shed 0 bases, with 16 bases lying between them. Per the germline V gene, CDR1 is MNHEY and CDR2 is SVGAGI. CDR3 length: 15 residues. CDR3 amino acids: CATAGFWGSNQPQHF. The CDR3 DNA sequence: TGTGCCACAGCGGGTTTTTGGGGTAGCAATCAGCCCCAGCATTTT.

This chain links TRBV4-3 with TRBJ1-6; 9 nucleotides agree with TRBD1. V was clipped by 1 base and J by 7 bases; unmatched bases: 5. Germline V gene sequence: CDR1 LGHNA, CDR2 YSLEER. The CDR3 extends over 16 amino acids. CDR3 DNA: TGCGCCAGCAGCCAAGCTCGGACAGGGGCCAATTCACCCCTCCACTTT. Amino acids: CASSQARTGANSPLHF.